This T cell receptor beta chain was captured in a study of blood T cells in healthy people across ages (dated by TCRdb to 2013 to 2016). Background for the entire study: In model experiments, template switching captured about one uniquely barcoded TCR beta cDNA molecule for every two T cells. To track age-related changes in TCR beta repertoire diversity, the study relied on deep sequencing normalized with unique cDNA molecular identifiers. To avoid experimental bias, donors of different ages were distributed randomly across sequencing lanes. Four age groups were formed from the donors: young (average 16 years), middle-aged (approximately 42), aged (roughly 59) and long-lived (more than 75). Using the same blood draw, the study looked at two additional independent replicas of 1 million unique cDNA reads for two donors, one aged 18 to 30 and the other aged 80 or older.

Library preparation was by 5' RACE. Reads for this sample came from an Illumina HiSeq 2500. A second PCR of about 6 to 12 cycles was run with a J-beta primer mix and a sample-barcoded 5' primer. A template-switch 5' adaptor carrying 12 random nucleotides introduced a unique molecular identifier onto each TCR beta cDNA molecule. Each sample yielded at least 3 million CDR3-containing paired-end reads. First-strand cDNA was synthesized from all RNA with the Mint cDNA synthesis kit, primed by a TRBC-specific oligonucleotide. All cDNA was treated with uracil-DNA glycosylase and then went through a first 18-cycle PCR with the universal primers M1SS and BC2_uni_R. The published analysis was carried out like this. Normalization of each sample was performed by random selection of 1 million high-quality reads, each carrying a distinct molecular identifier. Reads sharing molecular identifiers were discarded rather than binned into consensus sequences. MiTCR, with a Q25 quality threshold and the strictest error-elimination algorithm, was used for CDR3 identification, clonotype clustering and error correction. A nonparametric unseen species model using Euler transformation provided a lower-bound estimate of total TCR beta diversity. TCRdb itself trimmed the public reads at Q25 with fastp, ran MiXCR and retained productive beta chains. Rows are unified per CDR3 protein, each entry keeping the most common DNA and genes. These V and J calls rely on TCRdb rather than the paper's analysis. The sample data list about 1,400,000 distinct CDR3 sequences, and 35% to 45% of these were observed just once. 7.9% of the sample belongs to the ten largest clones.

This clonotype was observed a single time. Its specific antigen is unknown. The sample holds no much larger clone one base away, and base qualities are not on file. Summary of the overall study and its limitations: There was a strong correlation between observed TCR beta diversity and the percentage of naive T cells measured by flow cytometry. Observed TCR beta diversity per million T cells fell roughly linearly with age, and a significant reduction was already apparent by age about 43. Conclusive comparison of naive and antigen-experienced compartments was prevented by the profiling of bulk unsorted PBMCs. Estimates of total diversity from one million sequenced T cells were regarded as lower bounds and underestimates. The CMV infection status of donors was not known, potentially confounding age-related changes in expanded clonotypes. Compared with the aged group, more naive CD4+ T cells, fewer expanded clones and increased TCR diversity were shown by the long-lived group, suggesting age selection.

Donors were a few dozen systemically healthy Caucasian individuals from Russia aged roughly 6 to 100 years. Each donor gave 8 to 10 milliliters of peripheral blood, collected into EDTA-treated Vacutainer tubes. PBMCs were isolated by Ficoll-Paque density-gradient centrifugation, with at least 6.5 million obtained per sample. Total RNA was extracted from PBMCs with Trizol reagent, with at least 6 micrograms obtained per sample. For every donor, an aliquot of PBMCs went through flow cytometry to measure the percentages of naive CD45RAhigh/CD27high T cells. This clonotype originated in a woman between 18 and 29 years old in good health. The sequenced material came from blood.

The CDR3: CASSQGNGGDNEQFF. The sequence in DNA is TGCGCCAGCAGCCAAGGAAACGGCGGGGATAATGAGCAGTTCTTC. The sequence links TRBV4-1 to TRBJ2-1; a tentative D call is TRBD2 (6 bases match). CDR1 MGHRA and CDR2 YSYEKL are derived from the germline V gene. The germline ends are 14 bases apart after V is trimmed by 1 base and J by 7 bases. The CDR3 goes from the cysteine to the phenylalanine over 15 residues. The only DNA kept is the CDR3, 45 bases in frame from the first base.